These 25 T cell receptor beta chains were sequenced from one sample in a study of blood T cell repertoires in COVID-19. Data came from immunoSEQ multiplex PCR; TCRdb stores just in-frame clones and leaves some out. The table shows hundreds of thousands of clones, with 80% to 90% occurring only once. Sequenced material: peripheral blood. Receptors were obtained from a woman in her sixties or seventies with COVID-19, enrolled during active disease.

This sequence joins TRBV24-1 and TRBJ2-1, with 10 bases matching TRBD1. Germline CDR1 is KGHDR and CDR2 is SFDVKD. Trimming at V came to 3 bases and at J to 8 bases, leaving 9 bases not matched to a gene. This CDR3 comprises 16 residues. CDR3 region: CATSDPRDRGGDEQFF. The CDR3 DNA follows: TGTGCCACCAGTGATCCTCGGGACAGGGGTGGGGATGAGCAGTTCTTC.

The chain couples TRBV18 to TRBJ1-4, with TRBD1 matching 7 bases. CDR3 length: 13 amino acids. Germline V gene data show CDR1 as KGHSH and CDR2 as LQKENI. The V segment lost 1 base and the J segment 8 bases; nucleotides outside the gene matches: 1. DNA of the CDR3: TGTGCCAGCTCACCACTGACAGGGGAAAAACTGTTTTTT. This gives the protein CASSPLTGEKLFF. The complete variable domain, with remaining parts taken from reference TRBV18 and TRBJ1-4, reads NAGVMQNPRHLVRRRGQEARLRCSPMKGHSHVYWYRQLPEEGLKFMVYLQKENIIDESGMPKERFSAEFPKEGPSILRIQQVVRGDSAAYFCASSPLTGEKLFFGSGTQLSVL.

This chain links TRBV27 with TRBJ1-1; D unresolved. This CDR3 is built from 13 residues. V lost 1 base and J lost 1, with 4 bases in between. Germline V gene lookup returns CDR1 MNHEY and CDR2 SMNVEV (reference sequence). In DNA, the CDR3 is TGTGCCAGCAGTTTATTTAGGAACACTGAAGCTTTCTTT. Translation: CASSLFRNTEAFF.

This chain joins TRBV13 and TRBJ2-7, with TRBD2 matching 8 bases. J lost 3 bases, V lost 2 bases, and 12 bases had no gene match. Germline V gene data show CDR1 as PRHDT and CDR2 as FYEKMQ (reference sequence). The CDR3 is 17 residues long. For the CDR3, the DNA is TGTGCCAGCAGCTTATACAGGCAGGGACTAGGATTCTACGAGCAGTACTTC. This codes for CASSLYRQGLGFYEQYF.

This clone has just one count. V and J are TRBV27 and TRBJ1-6; the D gene is possibly TRBD1 (6 bases). The germline V gene encodes CDR1 MNHEY and CDR2 SMNVEV (reference sequence). CDR3 length equals 14 residues. Between the trimmed V and J ends, which lost 3 bases and 6 bases, there was a span of 9 bases. The CDR3: CASSFQGLNSPLHF. CDR3 coding DNA: TGTGCCAGCAGTTTTCAGGGGCTTAATTCACCCCTCCACTTT.

V usage is TRBV28 and J usage is TRBJ2-3; 7 bases fit TRBD2. Looked up from germline, CDR1 is MDHEN and CDR2 is SYDVKM. V trimming: 5 bases; J trimming: 0 bases; junction bases outside the gene matches: 5. There are 15 residues in the CDR3. This chain's CDR3 is CASSQRDGSTDTQYF. For the CDR3, the DNA is TGTGCCAGCAGTCAGCGGGACGGTAGCACAGATACGCAGTATTTT.

V usage is TRBV19 and J usage is TRBJ2-1; 9 bases line up with TRBD2. V was clipped by 3 bases and J by 4 bases; unmatched bases: 4. CDR1 LNHDA and CDR2 SQIVND come from the germline V gene (reference sequence). The CDR3 is 15 amino acids. DNA of the CDR3: TGTGCCAGTAGTATCCGGCTAGCGGGATACAATGAGCAGTTCTTC. Its translation: CASSIRLAGYNEQFF.

The chain links TRBV27 to TRBJ2-7; D might be TRBD1 (6 bases). The CDR3 runs to 15 residues. Trimming shortened V by 6 bases and J by 0 bases, and 15 bases separated the two germline ends. CDR1 and CDR2 from the germline V gene are MNHEY and SMNVEV (reference sequence). This CDR3 reads CASSLDRFSSYEQYF. The CDR3 DNA reads TGTGCCAGCAGCCTGGACAGATTCAGCTCCTACGAGCAGTACTTC.

The chain employs TRBV12-5 and TRBJ2-1, with 7 bases that match TRBD2. Trimming at V came to 1 base and at J to 4 bases, leaving 1 base not matched to a gene. This CDR3 is 14 amino acids long. Germline CDR1 reads LGHNT; CDR2 reads FRNRAP. The chain's CDR3 is CASGLGEGYNEQFF. DNA of the CDR3: TGTGCTAGTGGTTTGGGGGAGGGATACAATGAGCAGTTCTTC.

This chain joins TRBV2 and TRBJ2-1; 10 bases are shared with TRBD1. With V trimmed by 5 bases and J by 4 bases, 5 bases remained unmatched. The CDR3 is made up of 15 amino acids. The V gene's germline CDR1 is SNHLY and CDR2 FYNNEI. The CDR3 protein is CASSTRTGGYNEQFF. As DNA, the CDR3 is TGTGCCAGCAGTACGCGGACAGGGGGATACAATGAGCAGTTCTTC.

V usage is TRBV7-6 and J usage is TRBJ2-2; 15 bases are a match to TRBD2. This CDR3 comprises 17 residues. The germline V gene has CDR1 SGHVS and CDR2 FNYEAQ. The J segment lost 4 bases and the V segment lost 6 bases, leaving 6 bases of the junction unmatched. CDR3 sequence reads: CASSLGLAGGSTGELFF. CDR3 sequence (DNA): TGTGCCAGCAGTCTGGGACTAGCGGGAGGAAGCACCGGGGAGCTGTTTTTT.

The CDR3, as DNA: TGCGCCAGCAGCTTGGGCTCAAGCTTAGATAACACCGGGGAGCTGTTTTTT. It encodes CASSLGSSLDNTGELFF. J is TRBJ2-2 and V is TRBV5-1; D not resolved. Deletions cut 0 bases from V and 2 bases from J, with 14 bases between. CDR3 size: 17 residues. The V gene's germline CDR1 is SGHRS and CDR2 YFSETQ.

The chain is built from TRBV11-3 and TRBJ2-1, with a weak D call TRBD2 (5 bases). Germline CDR1 and CDR2: SGHNT and YENEEA. The V end was cut by 5 bases, the J end by 6 bases, with 14 bases between. The CDR3 extends over 14 amino acids. The CDR3 bases are TGTGCCAGCAGCCCTAGAGAGGGCCGCAATGAGCAGTTCTTC. It is translated as CASSPREGRNEQFF.

V gene TRBV4-2 combines with J gene TRBJ2-3, with 8 bases lining up with TRBD2. Per the germline V gene, CDR1 is LGHNA and CDR2 is YNFKEQ. Trimming removed 4 bases from V and 9 bases from J; junction bases left unmatched: 9. The CDR3 has 14 amino acids. CDR3 amino acids: CASSRNPGLDTQYF. The DNA for the CDR3 is TGTGCCAGCAGCCGAAACCCGGGACTAGACACGCAGTATTTT.

The chain joins TRBV27 to TRBJ2-1; the D gene is possibly TRBD1 (5 bases). V gave up 7 bases and J gave up 4 bases, with 17 bases separating them. Germline lookup yields CDR1 MNHEY and CDR2 SMNVEV (reference sequence). The CDR3 loop spans 15 amino acids. The CDR3 region is CASITPPGWYNEQFF. For the CDR3, the DNA is TGTGCCAGCATAACCCCGCCAGGGTGGTACAATGAGCAGTTCTTC.

The genes are TRBV4-1 and TRBJ2-2; D possibly corresponds to TRBD1 (6 bases). Germline loops: CDR1 MGHRA, CDR2 YSYEKL. This CDR3 has 16 amino acids. Trimming took off 4 bases at V and 1 base at J, with 13 bases between the two ends. This CDR3 reads CASSRTQTGNTGELFF. The CDR3 DNA reads TGCGCCAGCAGCCGCACGCAGACAGGGAACACCGGGGAGCTGTTTTTT.

The genes are TRBV6-4 and TRBJ1-1; D may be TRBD1 (6 bases). The germline V gene encodes CDR1 MRHNA and CDR2 SNTAGT. V shed 6 bases and J shed 6 bases, with 17 bases lying between them. This CDR3 is 14 amino acids long. The CDR3 spells CASRDTGQIAEAFF. DNA of the CDR3: TGTGCCAGCAGAGATACAGGGCAGATCGCTGAAGCTTTCTTT.

This chain connects TRBV10-3 to TRBJ2-1; 7 positions match TRBD2. The CDR3 has 14 amino acids. V dropped 7 bases and J dropped 10; count of bases not matched to a gene: 13. Germline V gene data show CDR1 as ENHRY and CDR2 as SYGVKD. The CDR3 here is CAITREPSSNEQFF. DNA for the CDR3: TGTGCCATCACGCGGGAGCCCTCTTCGAACGAGCAGTTCTTC.

This clone has a count of ten or more. The rearrangement joins TRBV5-4 to TRBJ2-7, with D possibly matching TRBD1 (5 bases). V was cut by 3 bases and J by 0 bases, with 10 bases left in between. In germline, CDR1 is SGHNT, CDR2 YYREEE (reference sequence). The CDR3 is 14 residues long. CDR3 DNA: TGTGCCAGCAGCTGGACAACCGACTCCTACGAGCAGTACTTC. Protein: CASSWTTDSYEQYF.

V is TRBV3-1 (or the pseudogene TRBV3-2) and J is TRBJ2-5; tentatively, D is TRBD2 (6 bases). Germline assignment: CDR1 LGHDT and CDR2 YNNKEL (reference sequence). There are 17 residues in the CDR3. Trimming cost V 4 bases and J 3 bases, with 21 bases left between them. As DNA, the CDR3 is TGTGCCAGCAGCCCCTCTCCCGGGACTTTCGGGGAAGAGACCCAGTACTTC. It encodes CASSPSPGTFGEETQYF.

The CDR3 nucleotides are TGCGCCAGCAGCCAAGGGCGTTCCGGGAGCTCCTACGAGCAGTACTTC. This sequence encodes CASSQGRSGSSYEQYF. This chain links TRBV4-1 with TRBJ2-7; D may be TRBD2 (6 bases). CDR3 length equals 16 residues. CDR1 MGHRA and CDR2 YSYEKL come from the germline V gene. Trimming removed 1 base at V and 0 bases at J, with 13 bases between.

With respect to this clone: This CDR3 is also generated by other DNA sequences in the sample. The chain couples TRBV27 to TRBJ2-7, with 9 bases that match TRBD1. Germline V gives CDR1 MNHEY, CDR2 SMNVEV (reference sequence). The CDR3 runs to 14 residues. V shed 5 bases and J 2 bases; nucleotides not matched to a gene: 4. The CDR3 DNA sequence: TGTGCCAGCAGTCTGCGACAGGGGGCCTACGAGCAGTACTTC. Amino acid sequence: CASSLRQGAYEQYF.

The CDR3 is CASSYSSGGTDTQYF. The CDR3 DNA reads TGTGCCAGCAGTTACTCGTCCGGGGGCACAGATACGCAGTATTTT. The gene calls are TRBV6-6 and TRBJ2-3, with D possibly matching TRBD2 (5 bases). The length of the CDR3 is 15 residues. Deletions cut 0 bases from V and 1 base from J, with 8 bases between. Per germline, CDR1 MNHNY and CDR2 SVGAGI (reference sequence).

V usage is TRBV25-1 and J usage is TRBJ1-4; the D gene is possibly TRBD1 (5 bases). V lost 1 base and J 8 bases, leaving 14 bases between the germline ends. The CDR3 contains 15 residues. Germline values: CDR1 MGHDK, CDR2 SYGVNS. The CDR3 DNA follows: TGTGCCAGCAGTGAATTTGGAAACCGGGGGGAAAAACTGTTTTTT. Protein sequence: CASSEFGNRGEKLFF.

The chain is built from TRBV20-1 and TRBJ2-7; 7 positions match TRBD1. CDR1 and CDR2 from the germline V gene are DFQATT and SNEGSKA (reference sequence). V trimming: 3 bases; J trimming: 8 bases; junction bases outside the gene matches: 1. CDR3 length: 10 amino acids. The CDR3 DNA sequence: TGCAGTGCTAGGACAGGGAAGCAGTACTTC. Translating gives CSARTGKQYF.